Shown below are 15 T cell receptor beta chains from a single sample sequenced in a study of shared clonotypes between healthy human individuals. Assay: immunoSEQ multiplex PCR; the TCRdb copy retains only in-frame clones and omits some. Of about 470,000 clones in the sample, roughly three quarters are singletons; the top ten hold about 13%. The material sequenced was PBMCs. The receptors stem from a woman in her thirties or forties in good health. Some clones in this sample may be carry-over from other donors' samples.

This clone was detected once. The V and J genes are TRBV5-1 and TRBJ2-5; 8 bases match TRBD1. Trimming at V came to 5 bases and at J to 2 bases, leaving 14 bases not matched to a gene. The germline CDR1 and CDR2 sequences are SGHRS and YFSETQ. The CDR3 covers 17 residues. The CDR3 DNA is TGCGCCAGCAGAATAGACAGGGGACTCAACCCGCAAGAGACCCAGTACTTC. It encodes CASRIDRGLNPQETQYF.

This chain uses TRBV7-2 with TRBJ2-7; a weak D match, TRBD1 (6 bases). V was shortened by 0 bases and J by 1 base, with 10 bases between the two germline ends. Germline CDR1 is SGHTA and CDR2 is FQGNSA. This CDR3 contains 15 residues. CDR3 sequence (DNA): TGTGCCAGCAGCTTAGCGGGGGCGCCATCCTACGAGCAGTACTTC. This codes for CASSLAGAPSYEQYF.

The rearrangement links TRBV30 to TRBJ1-1, with 9 positions matching TRBD1. CDR1 GTSNPN and CDR2 SVGIG come from the germline V gene (reference sequence). The CDR3 contains 15 residues. Trimming at V came to 2 bases and at J to 5 bases, leaving 9 bases not matched to a gene. CDR3 protein: CAWSPHRGPGTEAFF. Here the CDR3 DNA reads TGTGCCTGGAGTCCCCACAGGGGGCCGGGGACTGAAGCTTTCTTT.

The chain is built from TRBV18 and TRBJ2-1, with TRBD2 matching over 8 bases. V gave up 4 bases and J gave up 10 bases; unmatched junction bases: 6. Per germline, CDR1 KGHSH and CDR2 LQKENI. The CDR3 runs to 13 residues. The CDR3 sequence is CASSLPIAGEQFF. The CDR3 DNA reads as TGTGCCAGCTCACTTCCTATAGCGGGAGAGCAGTTCTTC.

This clone has only one observation. The gene calls are TRBV6-6 and TRBJ1-1; D may be TRBD1 (6 bases). V lost 5 bases, J lost 3 bases, and 13 bases lay in between. Germline lookup yields CDR1 MNHNY and CDR2 SVGAGI (reference sequence). There are 14 residues in the CDR3. This CDR3 is CASSPTGTYTEAFF. The CDR3 DNA is TGTGCCAGCAGTCCCACCGGGACATACACTGAAGCTTTCTTT.

This clone has just one count. The V call is TRBV7-9, the J call TRBJ2-5; a possible D gene is TRBD2 (5 bases). The CDR3 contains 13 residues. V was trimmed by 5 bases and J by 2 bases, leaving 9 bases between them. Germline loops: CDR1 SEHNR, CDR2 FQNEAQ (reference sequence). The CDR3, as DNA: TGTGCCAGCAGCCACCCGGGACAAGAGACCCAGTACTTC. It encodes CASSHPGQETQYF.

The rearrangement uses TRBV2 and TRBJ2-6; D might be TRBD1 or TRBD2, each matching 5 bases. CDR3 length: 16 residues. Trimming stripped 6 bases from V and 0 bases from J, with 12 bases between. CDR1 SNHLY and CDR2 FYNNEI come from the germline V gene. This chain's CDR3 is CASSRDASSGANVLTF. The CDR3 nucleotides read TGTGCCAGCAGCCGGGACGCCAGCTCTGGGGCCAACGTCCTGACTTTC. The full variable domain, completed using reference TRBV2 and TRBJ2-6, is EPEVTQTPSHQVTQMGQEVILRCVPISNHLYFYWYRQILGQKVEFLVSFYNNEISEKSEIFDDQFSVERPDGSNFTLKIRSTKLEDSAMYFCASSRDASSGANVLTFGAGSRLTVL.

Note on this clone: Sequence at one end of the junction differs from germline and may be a read error. The V gene is TRBV30, the J gene TRBJ2-2, with D unresolved. The CDR3 sequence is 15 residues long. CDR1 and CDR2 from the germline V gene are GTSNPN and SVGIG (reference sequence). The CDR3 loop is CARSLGRVDTGELFF. The CDR3 DNA reads TGTGCCCGGAGTCTAGGTCGAGTTGACACCGGGGAGCTGTTTTTT.

J is TRBJ1-2 and V is TRBV6-1, with TRBD1 identical over 9 bases. Germline CDR1 is MNHNS and CDR2 is SASEGT. The CDR3 consists of 15 residues. After removal of 7 bases from V and 4 bases from J, the junction contained 10 bases not matched to a gene. The CDR3 bases are TGTGCCAGCATGTTCCGGGACAGGGCTCCCTATGGCTACACCTTC. The encoded protein is CASMFRDRAPYGYTF.

The chain uses TRBV18 and TRBJ2-7; possibly TRBD1 for D (5 bases). V was pared by 3 bases and J by 0 bases, with 12 bases between. Germline V gene data show CDR1 as KGHSH and CDR2 as LQKENI. This CDR3 region has 15 residues. The CDR3 coding sequence is TGTGCCAGCTCACCCGTAGGGGCTAACTCCTACGAGCAGTACTTC. It encodes CASSPVGANSYEQYF.

The chain recombines TRBV27 with TRBJ2-3; D is uncertain. The CDR3 has 18 residues. The V gene lost 2 bases and the J gene lost 6 bases, with 24 bases spanning the gap. Per germline, CDR1 MNHEY and CDR2 SMNVEV (reference sequence). CDR3 sequence reads: CASSLRATIATVPDTQYF. For the CDR3, the DNA is TGTGCCAGCAGTTTAAGAGCGACAATCGCCACCGTTCCGGATACGCAGTATTTT.

The chain has TRBV15 and TRBJ1-2; D not certain. This CDR3 spans 13 amino acids. The germline gives CDR1 LNHNV, CDR2 YYDKDF (reference sequence). V lost 1 base to trimming and J lost 7 bases, with 10 bases between them. The CDR3 here is CATSRGRSLGYTF. The CDR3 DNA is TGTGCCACCAGCAGAGGACGCAGTCTTGGCTACACCTTC.

The rearrangement joins TRBV7-2 to TRBJ1-4; D is unresolved. Germline V gives CDR1 SGHTA, CDR2 FQGNSA. V was cut by 3 bases and J by 7 bases, with 12 bases left in between. CDR3 length: 14 residues. The CDR3 nucleotides are TGTGCCAGCAGCTTTCCCGGGCCTCTTGAAAAACTGTTTTTT. Amino acid sequence: CASSFPGPLEKLFF.

This chain connects TRBV2 to TRBJ2-4, with TRBD1 matching over 10 bases. This CDR3 has 17 residues. Trimming cost V 6 bases and J 1 base; bases outside gene matches: 9. Germline V gives CDR1 SNHLY, CDR2 FYNNEI. Written as DNA, the CDR3 is TGTGCCAGCAGCCCCCGACAGGGGGCATTTGCCAAAAACATTCAGTACTTC. This gives the protein CASSPRQGAFAKNIQYF.

On this clone itself: The same CDR3 arises from other DNA sequences in this sample as well. The chain carries TRBV11-2 and TRBJ1-1; a possible D gene is TRBD1 (6 bases). The CDR3 has 14 amino acids. V shed 2 bases and J shed 1 base, with 8 bases lying between them. CDR1 is SGHAT and CDR2 is FQNNGV in the germline V gene. The CDR3 nucleotides are TGTGCCAGCAGCTTAACAGGGTCGAACACTGAAGCTTTCTTT. Its protein is CASSLTGSNTEAFF.